Below, 6 T cell receptor beta chains from the same sample are listed, as sequenced in a study of blood T cells in healthy people across ages. Through a sample-barcoded 5' primer and a J-beta primer mix, a second PCR was run for about 6 to 11 cycles. TCRdb fed the 5' RACE reads into MiXCR, producing one record per CDR3 protein. Of about 1,600,000 distinct CDR3 sequences detected, around two fifths appear once; the ten largest clones hold 7.9%. Sequences were obtained from blood. These receptors originate from a woman younger than 30 in good health.

The chain is built from TRBV5-5 and TRBJ2-7, with D uncertain. Looked up from germline, CDR1 is SGHKS and CDR2 is YYEKEE (reference sequence). Trimming took 0 bases from V and 3 from J, leaving 13 bases between them. The CDR3 is 15 residues long. The CDR3 here is CASSLEYSPFYEQYF. Written as DNA, the CDR3 is TGTGCCAGCAGCTTGGAATACAGCCCATTCTACGAGCAGTACTTC.

This clonotype occurred a few times. The rearrangement links TRBV12-3 or TRBV12-4 to TRBJ2-1; 8 nucleotides match TRBD1. V was pared by 0 bases and J by 8 bases, with 6 bases of the junction left unmatched. The CDR3 loop spans 15 amino acids. The CDR3 DNA reads TGTGCCAGCAGTTTAGCGGAGGACAGGGACGATGAGCAGTTCTTC. This gives the protein CASSLAEDRDDEQFF.

This rearrangement joins TRBV7-9 to TRBJ2-7; D may be TRBD2 (5 bases). This CDR3 region has 13 residues. Germline V gives CDR1 SEHNR, CDR2 FQNEAQ (reference sequence). V gave up 1 base and J gave up 6 bases, with 10 bases separating them. CDR3 nucleotides: TGTGCCAGCAGCTTAGTTCAGAGCGGCGAGCAGTACTTC. Its translation is CASSLVQSGEQYF.

The chain has TRBV29-1 and TRBJ2-3; D is perhaps TRBD1 or TRBD2 (5 bases each). Germline-derived CDR1 and CDR2 are SQVTM and ANQGSEA. Trimming stripped 7 bases from V and 1 base from J, with 15 bases between. The CDR3 consists of 14 residues. This CDR3 is CSGTTLGGTDTQYF. CDR3 in DNA: TGCAGCGGTACAACTTTGGGGGGCACAGATACGCAGTATTTT.

There are a few counts of this clonotype. CDR3 residues: CASSPAGTMTKNIQYF. The CDR3 coding sequence is TGTGCCAGCAGCCCAGCCGGGACTATGACCAAAAACATTCAGTACTTC. This chain links TRBV7-2 with TRBJ2-4; 7 positions match TRBD2. Germline V gene data show CDR1 as SGHTA and CDR2 as FQGNSA. The trim removed 5 bases at V and 2 bases at J, leaving 9 bases unmatched. The CDR3 contains 16 residues.

Only one count was recorded for this clonotype. It may be a read error: a sequence one base away is much more abundant. The chain has TRBV7-9 and TRBJ2-7; perhaps TRBD1 as D (6 bases). The germline V gene encodes CDR1 SEHNR and CDR2 FQNEAQ (reference sequence). The CDR3 has 15 residues. Trimming removed 5 bases from V and 1 base from J, with 15 bases in between. CDR3 nucleotides: TGTGCCAGCAGCCTCGGACAGCGAGGTTCCTACGAGCAGTACTTC. Encoded protein: CASSLGQRGSYEQYF.